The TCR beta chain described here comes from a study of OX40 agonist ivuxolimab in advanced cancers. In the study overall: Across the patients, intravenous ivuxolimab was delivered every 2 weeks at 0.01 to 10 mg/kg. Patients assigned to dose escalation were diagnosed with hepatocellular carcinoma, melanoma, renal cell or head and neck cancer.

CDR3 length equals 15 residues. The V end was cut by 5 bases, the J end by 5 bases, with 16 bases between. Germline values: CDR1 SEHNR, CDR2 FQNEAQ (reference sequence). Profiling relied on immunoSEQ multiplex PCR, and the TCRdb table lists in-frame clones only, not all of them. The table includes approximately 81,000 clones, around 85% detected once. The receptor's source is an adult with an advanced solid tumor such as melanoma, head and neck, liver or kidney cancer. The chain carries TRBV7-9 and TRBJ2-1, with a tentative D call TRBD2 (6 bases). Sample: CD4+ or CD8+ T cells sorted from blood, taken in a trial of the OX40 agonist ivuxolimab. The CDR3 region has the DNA TGTGCCAGCAGCGAGGCGGGGTCCCGAAACAATGAGCAGTTCTTC. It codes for CASSEAGSRNNEQFF.